These T cell receptor beta chains were read from a single sample in a study of blood T cells in healthy people across ages. TCRdb ran MiXCR on the 5' RACE reads and lists one entry per CDR3 protein. The data contain 550,000 to 600,000 distinct CDR3 sequences, 25% to 30% of them singletons. Sequencing was performed on blood. Every receptor here comes from a woman in her seventies in good health. Each CDR3 is given with its conserved first and last residue. The D gene is left open where the match is weak. Clone size is not always given. Where it is, it says once, few, many or a class for expanded clones.

CDR3 | DNA | J | D | V | length | size
CASGLEAEQFF | TGTGCCAGTGGCTTAGAAGCAGAGCAGTTCTTC | TRBJ2-1 | - | TRBV7-9 | 11 | -
CASSLGDRGANEKLFF | TGTGCCAGCAGCTTAGGGGACAGGGGAGCTAATGAAAAACTGTTTTTT | TRBJ1-4 | TRBD1 | TRBV7-2 | 16 | few
CSAWTTGSGTQYF | TGCAGTGCCTGGACGACAGGGTCGGGGACCCAGTACTTC | TRBJ2-5 | TRBD1 | TRBV20-1 | 13 | -
CSASVRPGGYEQYF | TGCAGTGCTAGTGTGAGGCCAGGGGGGTACGAGCAGTACTTC | TRBJ2-7 | - | TRBV20-1 | 14 | -
CASSFGGTQYF | TGTGCCAGCAGTTTTGGTGGGACCCAGTACTTC | TRBJ2-5 | - | TRBV7-2 | 11 | many
CASSYGLAGVNTGELFF | TGTGCCAGCAGTTACGGGCTAGCGGGAGTGAACACCGGGGAGCTGTTTTTT | TRBJ2-2 | TRBD2 | TRBV6-5 | 17 | -
CAITMTDSGANVLTF | TGTGCCATCACCATGACAGACTCTGGGGCCAACGTCCTGACTTTC | TRBJ2-6 | - | TRBV10-3 | 15 | few
CASSRDNLEGYTF | TGTGCCAGCAGCAGGGACAACCTGGAGGGCTACACCTTC | TRBJ1-2 | - | TRBV12-3/TRBV12-4 | 13 | -
CSAKKQGNTEAFF | TGCAGTGCTAAAAAACAGGGGAACACTGAAGCTTTCTTT | TRBJ1-1 | - | TRBV20-1 | 13 | few
CSALAGGSGKNIQYF | TGCAGTGCCCTAGCGGGAGGGTCCGGCAAAAACATTCAGTACTTC | TRBJ2-4 | TRBD2 | TRBV20-1 | 15 | few
CASSIMGGGAETQYF | TGTGCCAGTAGTATCATGGGCGGGGGCGCGGAGACCCAGTACTTC | TRBJ2-5 | - | TRBV19 | 15 | -
CSVGQGRTEAFF | TGCAGCGTGGGACAGGGTAGAACTGAAGCTTTCTTT | TRBJ1-1 | TRBD1 | TRBV29-1 | 12 | few
CASSGQSSYYGYTF | TGTGCCAGCAGCGGACAGTCATCTTACTATGGCTACACCTTC | TRBJ1-2 | - | TRBV9 | 14 | -
CSASPPGEGREQYF | TGCAGTGCTAGCCCCCCGGGGGAGGGGAGAGAGCAGTACTTC | TRBJ2-7 | TRBD2 | TRBV20-1 | 14 | few
CASGRGIGETQYF | TGTGCCAGCGGTCGGGGGATTGGAGAGACCCAGTACTTC | TRBJ2-5 | - | TRBV6-2/TRBV6-3 | 13 | -
CASLLPGGGEETQYF | TGTGCCAGTCTTCTGCCGGGCGGGGGGGAAGAGACCCAGTACTTC | TRBJ2-5 | TRBD2 | TRBV7-2 | 15 | -
CASSASGETQYF | TGCGCCAGCAGCGCCTCGGGGGAGACCCAGTACTTC | TRBJ2-5 | - | TRBV5-1 | 12 | -
CASSYLRQGNSPLHF | TGTGCCAGCAGTTATTTGAGACAGGGTAATTCACCCCTCCACTTT | TRBJ1-6 | TRBD1 | TRBV6-5 | 15 | few
CASSLSGRGVNTGELFF | TGTGCCAGCAGCCTTAGCGGGAGGGGGGTGAACACCGGGGAGCTGTTTTTT | TRBJ2-2 | TRBD2 | TRBV7-2 | 17 | -
CASSQDLSGNEQFF | TGCGCCAGCAGCCAAGACCTTAGCGGAAATGAGCAGTTCTTC | TRBJ2-1 | - | TRBV4-3 | 14 | few
CASSLGTTPGNEQFF | TGTGCCAGCAGCCTCGGGACTACTCCTGGGAATGAGCAGTTCTTC | TRBJ2-1 | TRBD2 | TRBV7-9 | 15 | -
CASSNSQQETQYF | TGTGCCAGCAGCAACAGCCAACAAGAGACCCAGTACTTC | TRBJ2-5 | - | TRBV7-2 | 13 | -